The 11 T cell receptor beta chains given below trace back to one sample, sequenced in a study of T cells in Graves' hyperthyroidism and ophthalmopathy. Regions amplified from RNA transcripts were the TCR beta CDR3 regions. With the HTBI primer set, the TCR CDR3 went through a first round of RT-PCR. TCRdb reanalysed the multiplex PCR reads using MiXCR and keeps one entry per CDR3 protein. The table has 600,000 to 700,000 distinct CDR3 sequences, just under 45% seen once. The sample comprised peripheral blood or thyroid tissue (not recorded which). Receptors were obtained from an adult man with Graves' disease, either hyperthyroidism or ophthalmopathy (not recorded which).

V usage is TRBV12-3 or TRBV12-4 and J usage is TRBJ1-2; 7 bases are shared with TRBD1. The length of the CDR3 is 13 residues. V gave up 5 bases and J gave up 8 bases; unmatched junction bases: 8. The CDR3 here is CASSPRTGFGYTF. For the CDR3, the DNA is TGTGCCAGCAGTCCCCGGACAGGCTTCGGCTACACCTTC.

This rearrangement joins TRBV7-9 to TRBJ2-7, with 8 nucleotides matching TRBD1. CDR1 is SEHNR and CDR2 is FQNEAQ in the germline V gene (reference sequence). This CDR3 comprises 14 residues. With 7 bases clipped from V and 2 bases from J, the junction kept 7 bases outside the gene matches. CDR3 in amino acids: CASTRQGNTYEQYF. CDR3 bases: TGTGCCAGCACGAGACAGGGGAACACCTACGAGCAGTACTTC.

This clonotype was seen many times. The chain uses TRBV9 and TRBJ2-7; no clear D. Trimming removed 0 bases at V and 2 bases at J, with 9 bases between. Germline loops: CDR1 SGDLS, CDR2 YYNGEE. CDR3 length: 14 residues. The CDR3 reads CASSVEGSTYEQYF. The CDR3 bases are TGTGCCAGCAGCGTAGAAGGCAGCACCTACGAGCAGTACTTC.

A few counts support this clonotype. The V gene is TRBV19, the J gene TRBJ1-2; D remains ambiguous. The CDR3 sequence is 18 residues long. V lost 3 bases to trimming and J lost 0 bases, with 20 bases between them. Germline V gives CDR1 LNHDA, CDR2 SQIVND (reference sequence). The CDR3 region has the DNA TGTGCCAGTAGTATCGAGCCTTTAAGAACAGCCTCTAACTATGGCTACACCTTC. Its protein is CASSIEPLRTASNYGYTF.

This clonotype was counted between two and nine times. The CDR3 coding sequence is TGTGCCAGCAGTTTATCTCACCCCAGGGAAGGAGGACAGCCCCAGCATTTT. Encoded protein: CASSLSHPREGGQPQHF. The chain joins TRBV7-2 to TRBJ1-5, with D perhaps TRBD1 (5 bases). Trimming took off 6 bases at V and 7 bases at J, with 25 bases between the two ends. This CDR3 has 17 residues. The germline CDR1 and CDR2 sequences are SGHTA and FQGNSA.

The chain uses TRBV29-1 and TRBJ2-5; 8 nucleotides align to TRBD1. Losses at the gene ends were 7 bases for V and 1 base for J; bases not matched to a gene: 5. This CDR3 contains 13 residues. Per germline, CDR1 SQVTM and CDR2 ANQGSEA. The DNA of the CDR3 is TGCAGCGCGTCGCAGGGGGCCCAAGAGACCCAGTACTTC. It yields the protein CSASQGAQETQYF.

This chain joins TRBV7-9 and TRBJ1-1, with D perhaps matching TRBD1 (5 bases). The CDR3 length is 16 residues. V was trimmed by 3 bases and J by 3 bases, leaving 17 bases between them. The V gene's germline CDR1 is SEHNR and CDR2 FQNEAQ (reference sequence). CDR3 protein: CASSLGGTSTDTEAFF. DNA of the CDR3: TGTGCCAGCAGCTTGGGCGGGACCAGTACAGACACTGAAGCTTTCTTT.

This clonotype has a count of ten or more. The CDR3 DNA reads TGTGCCATCAGCGAAGGACTAGTACCCCCCTACGAGCAGTACTTC. It is translated as CAISEGLVPPYEQYF. The gene calls are TRBV10-3 and TRBJ2-7; TRBD2 agrees at 7 bases. The CDR3 is made up of 15 amino acids. After removal of 6 bases from V and 2 bases from J, the junction contained 10 bases not matched to a gene. Germline lookup yields CDR1 ENHRY and CDR2 SYGVKD.

The table lists this clonotype with a few counts. The chain employs TRBV20-1 and TRBJ1-1, with 8 nucleotides matching TRBD1. The CDR3 is 15 residues long. The junction had 8 bases not matched to a gene; V was cut back by 1 base and J by 4 bases. Germline V gene sequence: CDR1 DFQATT, CDR2 SNEGSKA (reference sequence). CDR3 in amino acids: CSARAQDRVTTEAFF. The CDR3, as DNA: TGCAGTGCTAGAGCCCAGGACAGGGTGACCACTGAAGCTTTCTTT.

The rearrangement links TRBV19 to TRBJ2-3; TRBD2 matches at 7 bases. The CDR3 totals 15 residues. Germline CDR1 reads LNHDA; CDR2 reads SQIVND (reference sequence). J lost 2 bases, V lost 8 bases, and 10 bases had no gene match. Here the CDR3 reads CASDPAGRTTDTQYF. CDR3 nucleotides: TGTGCCAGTGACCCAGCGGGAAGAACCACAGATACGCAGTATTTT. Together with reference TRBV19 and TRBJ2-3, the CDR3 gives the full variable domain: DGGITQSPKYLFRKEGQNVTLSCEQNLNHDAMYWYRQDPGQGLRLIYYSQIVNDFQKGDIAEGYSVSREKKESFPLTVTSAQKNPTAFYLCASDPAGRTTDTQYFGPGTRLTVL.

As concerns this clonotype: This sequence may be a read error, since a much larger clone differs from it by one base. V usage is TRBV29-1 and J usage is TRBJ1-2; the match to TRBD1 covers 8 bases. Germline V lookup: CDR1 SQVTM, CDR2 ANQGSEA. V lost 3 bases and J lost 10; bases outside the gene matches: 13. This CDR3 region has 14 residues. The CDR3 DNA follows: TGCAGCGTTGACCAGGGGGCGGCGAGTGCGGACTACACCTTC. Translation gives CSVDQGAASADYTF.